This T cell receptor beta chain derives from a study of shared clonotypes between healthy human individuals. Cells designated naive CD8 were CD45RO-negative and were positively selected for CCR7, with terminally differentiated effector memory CD45RA+ cells excluded. Every one of the donors was a Caucasian adult that lived in Nashville, Tennessee. Germline values: CDR1 MNHEY, CDR2 SMNVEV (reference sequence). V lost 6 bases, J lost 5 bases, and 10 bases stayed unmatched. The CDR3 sequence is 15 residues long. DNA at approximately 200 ng, 25,000 to 35,000 T cell genomes, went into sorted-subset replicate PCRs. The data were produced by immunoSEQ multiplex PCR, yet TCRdb's version contains in-frame clones alone and is incomplete. The sample lists over 750,000 clones; roughly 96% were seen once.

J is TRBJ2-5 and V is TRBV27, with 9 positions matching TRBD1. This receptor was obtained from a man aged 25 to 40 in good health. The sample consisted of naive CD8+ T cells sorted from blood. The CDR3 loop reads CASSPWTGDYETQYF. The CDR3 nucleotides read TGTGCCAGCAGCCCGTGGACAGGGGATTATGAGACCCAGTACTTC.